This T cell receptor (beta chain) derives from a study of T cell changes during pregnancy in multiple sclerosis. Repertoires were generated with immunoSEQ multiplex PCR, while TCRdb's copy carries only in-frame clones and drops some. This table has about 100,000 clones, just over 90% appearing once. Germline CDR1 reads SGHNT; CDR2 reads YENEEA. The CDR3 is 15 amino acids. The junction had 4 bases not matched to a gene; V was cut back by 3 bases and J by 2 bases. The sequence was obtained from a female donor with multiple sclerosis, enrolled in a pregnancy study. The rearrangement links TRBV11-3 to TRBJ2-3; 8 positions agree with TRBD2. The sequences come from peripheral blood, collected in the second trimester of pregnancy. The DNA for the CDR3 is TGTGCCAGCAGCTTTAGCGGGATGGACACAGATACGCAGTATTTT. Translating it yields CASSFSGMDTDTQYF.